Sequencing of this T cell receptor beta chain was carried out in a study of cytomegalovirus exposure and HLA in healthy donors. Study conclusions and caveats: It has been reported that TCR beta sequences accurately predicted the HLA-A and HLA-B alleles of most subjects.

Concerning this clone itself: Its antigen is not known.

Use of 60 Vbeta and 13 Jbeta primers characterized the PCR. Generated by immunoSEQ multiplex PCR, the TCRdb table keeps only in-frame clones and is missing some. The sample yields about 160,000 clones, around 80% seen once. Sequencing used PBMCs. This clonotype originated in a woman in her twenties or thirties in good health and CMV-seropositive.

CDR3 in amino acids: CASSKLYQGRENTIYF. The CDR3, as DNA: TGTGCCAGCAGTAAATTATACCAGGGTAGGGAAAACACCATATATTTT. The chain links TRBV27 to TRBJ1-3; TRBD1 is a possible D gene (5 bases). CDR1 MNHEY and CDR2 SMNVEV come from the germline V gene (reference sequence). With 5 bases removed from V and 6 bases from J, the gap between germline ends came to 20 bases. This CDR3 region has 16 residues.